This TCR beta chain stems from a study of graft-versus-host responses after intestinal transplantation. On the study more broadly: Each patient got anti-thymocyte globulin induction, then tacrolimus and steroids for about 3 years. Study-wide results and caveats: Early post-transplant HvG declines were associated with peak circulating GvH clone levels.

Concerning this clone: What it binds is not known.

The table came from immunoSEQ multiplex PCR; TCRdb's copy has only in-frame clones and leaves some out. The sample contains approximately 25,000 clones, roughly four fifths of which appear only once. Germline lookup yields CDR1 SEHNR and CDR2 FQNEAQ (reference sequence). Trimming cost V 6 bases and J 7 bases; bases outside gene matches: 13. The CDR3 has 15 residues. This TCR was recovered from a human donor who was the organ donor for an intestinal transplant. This chain links TRBV7-9 with TRBJ2-3; 7 bases agree with TRBD1. The sample here was unstimulated CD8+ T cells sorted from spleen or lymph node cells, taken before transplant. The DNA for the CDR3 is TGTGCCAGCAGTGACCGGGACAGTTACCTTTATACGCAGTATTTT. Translating it yields CASSDRDSYLYTQYF.